The rows below give T cell receptor beta chains drawn from one sample of a study of control samples from healthy donors and cancer patients. The assay was immunoSEQ multiplex PCR, and TCRdb's table has in-frame clones only and misses some. This table holds roughly 120,000 clones, roughly nine tenths found once. Input material: blood. The receptors derive from a woman aged 18-29 years in good health. The CDR3 runs from the conserved cysteine through the conserved F or W.

V	CDR3
TRBV5-1	CASSYDRGSTYEQYF
TRBV12-3/TRBV12-4	CASSLGVDYGYTF
TRBV30	CAWSVWGNTEAFF
TRBV7-2	CASSPGLHSYEQYF
TRBV18	CASSPSRGDTQYF
TRBV5-1	CASNQFSWDRGQVTDTQYF
TRBV24-1	CATSEGSSYEQYF
TRBV7-9	CASSPDLSTDTQYF
TRBV3-1/TRBV3-2	CASSQELGPQGSYEKLFF
TRBV5-1	CASSLARARAGEQFF
TRBV28	CASSSPAEGNTEAFF
TRBV5-1	CASKIGGPLGTDTQYF
TRBV6-2/TRBV6-3	CASSTSGDRGHTGELFF
TRBV7-2	CASSPRGTGPNGYTF
TRBV6-2/TRBV6-3	CASSLHSSAYEQYF
TRBV19	CASSGGRANTEAFF
TRBV21-1	CASSKGRQLWTSGNTIYF
TRBV27	CASNPAGEGDTEAFF
TRBV5-1	CASRLYGSSGANVLTF
TRBV19	CASSIGNEQFF
TRBV28	CASSSGSYGYTF
TRBV9	CASSVEGLTEQFF
TRBV2	CASRAADRGNGYTF
TRBV24-1	CATSDSQTWDEQFF
TRBV7-3	CASSYKPGGSAGELFF
TRBV28	CASFYRGQGSYNEQFF
TRBV9	CASSARVGDYEQYF
TRBV19	CASSMRTGITEAFF
TRBV5-4	CASSPGGRQETQYF
TRBV20-1	CSASRQGVGTGELFF
TRBV7-9	CASSSSGTGGSGGYTF
TRBV7-2	CASSLAMASPDTQYF
TRBV24-1	CATSPTGLNQPQHF
TRBV20-1	CSAAGSNEAFF
TRBV15	CATSRDQSSYNEQFF
TRBV7-2	CASSFYGGANYEQYF
TRBV19	CASSTDSVQPQHF
TRBV30	CAWSATGNTEAFF
TRBV6-4	CASSDEGGTEAFF
TRBV6-5	CASSSLTGEETQYF
TRBV6-5	CASRPNRDIYGYTF
TRBV24-1	CATNSGGGTDTQYF
TRBV7-8	CASSLPLAGGPGETQYF
TRBV7-2	CASSPDGPTETQYF
TRBV3-1/TRBV3-2	CATSLGGELFF
TRBV5-4	CASSWMGRTDTQYF
TRBV19	CASSSGLPTGEQYF
TRBV27	CASSMDRRNTEAFF
TRBV19	CASNGAGRLQDTQYF
TRBV7-2	CASSFDWGGGELFF